The T cell receptor (beta chain) under discussion was sequenced for a study of blood T cell repertoires in COVID-19. The wider study: Samples of COVID-19 (acute and convalescent) were obtained from the United States, Italy and Spain.

The protocol was immunoSEQ multiplex PCR, while the TCRdb copy is restricted to in-frame clones and leaves out a portion. The sample lists over 55,000 clones, roughly 87% occurring once. Trimming took 0 bases from V and 0 from J; bases not matched to a gene: 6. This CDR3 spans 18 amino acids. Germline loops: CDR1 MNHEY, CDR2 SMNVEV (reference sequence). The sequencing sample was made of peripheral blood. V gene TRBV27 combines with J gene TRBJ2-2, with 8 nucleotides matching TRBD1. This TCR came from a woman of 80 years or more with acute or convalescent COVID-19. The CDR3 DNA reads TGTGCCAGCAGTTTATCGCCAGGGGGCCATTCGAACACCGGGGAGCTGTTTTTT. Its translation is CASSLSPGGHSNTGELFF.